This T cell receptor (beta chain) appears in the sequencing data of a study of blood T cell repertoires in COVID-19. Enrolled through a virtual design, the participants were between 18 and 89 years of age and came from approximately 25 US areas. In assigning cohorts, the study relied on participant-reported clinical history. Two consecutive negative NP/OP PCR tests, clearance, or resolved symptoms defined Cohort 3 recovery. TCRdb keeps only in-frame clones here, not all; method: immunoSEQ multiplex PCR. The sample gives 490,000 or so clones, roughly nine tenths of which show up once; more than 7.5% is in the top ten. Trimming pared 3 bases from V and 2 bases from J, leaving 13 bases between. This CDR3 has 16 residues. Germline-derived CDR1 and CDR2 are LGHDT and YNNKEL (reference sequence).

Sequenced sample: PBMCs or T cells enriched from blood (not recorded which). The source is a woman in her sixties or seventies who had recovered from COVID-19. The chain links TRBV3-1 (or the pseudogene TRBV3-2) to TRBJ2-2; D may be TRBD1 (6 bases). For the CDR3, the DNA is TGTGCCAGCAGCCAGCGGCGGACAGAAAACACCGGGGAGCTGTTTTTT. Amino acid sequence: CASSQRRTENTGELFF.